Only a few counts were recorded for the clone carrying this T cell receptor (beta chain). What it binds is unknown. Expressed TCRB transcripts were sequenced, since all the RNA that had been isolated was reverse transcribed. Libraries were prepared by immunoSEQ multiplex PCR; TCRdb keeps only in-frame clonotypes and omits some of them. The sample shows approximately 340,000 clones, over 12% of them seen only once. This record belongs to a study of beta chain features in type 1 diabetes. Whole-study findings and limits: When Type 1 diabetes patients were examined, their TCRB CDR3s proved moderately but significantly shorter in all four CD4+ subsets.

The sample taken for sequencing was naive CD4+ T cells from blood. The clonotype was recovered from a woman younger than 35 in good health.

The CDR3: CASSGTGEQEFF. CDR3 DNA: TGCGCCAGCAGCGGGACAGGCGAACAGGAGTTCTTC. V gene TRBV5-1 combines with J gene TRBJ2-1; 8 bases line up with TRBD1. J gave up 14 bases and V 4 bases, and 8 bases lay outside the gene matches. Germline V gene lookup returns CDR1 SGHRS and CDR2 YFSETQ. The CDR3 is made up of 12 amino acids.